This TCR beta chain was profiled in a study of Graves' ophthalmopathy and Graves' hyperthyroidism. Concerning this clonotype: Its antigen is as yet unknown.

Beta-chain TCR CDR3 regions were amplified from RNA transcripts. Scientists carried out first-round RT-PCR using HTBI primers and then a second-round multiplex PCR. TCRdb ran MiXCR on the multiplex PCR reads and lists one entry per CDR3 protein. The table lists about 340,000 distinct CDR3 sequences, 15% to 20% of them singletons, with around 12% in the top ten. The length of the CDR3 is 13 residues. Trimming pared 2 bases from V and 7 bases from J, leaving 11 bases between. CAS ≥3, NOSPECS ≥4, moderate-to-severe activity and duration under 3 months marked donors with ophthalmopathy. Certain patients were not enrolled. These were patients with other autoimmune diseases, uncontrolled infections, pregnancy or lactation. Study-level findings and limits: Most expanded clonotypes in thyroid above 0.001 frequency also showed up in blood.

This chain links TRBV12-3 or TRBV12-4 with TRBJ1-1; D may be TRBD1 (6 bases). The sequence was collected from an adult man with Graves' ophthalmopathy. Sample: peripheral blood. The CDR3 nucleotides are TGTGCCAGCAGTTTACTTCAGGACAGTGAAGCTTTCTTT. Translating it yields CASSLLQDSEAFF.